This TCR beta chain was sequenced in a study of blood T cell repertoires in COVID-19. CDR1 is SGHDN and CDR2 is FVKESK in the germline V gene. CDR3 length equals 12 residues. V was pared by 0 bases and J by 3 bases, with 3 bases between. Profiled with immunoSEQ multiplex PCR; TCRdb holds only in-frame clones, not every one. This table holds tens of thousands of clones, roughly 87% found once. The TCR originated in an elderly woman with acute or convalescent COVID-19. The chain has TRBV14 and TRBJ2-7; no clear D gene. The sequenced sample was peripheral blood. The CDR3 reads CASSQDYYEQYF. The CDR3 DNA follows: TGTGCCAGCAGCCAAGATTACTACGAGCAGTACTTC.